These 26 T cell receptor beta chains came from one sample sequenced in a study of response to subunit inactivated influenza vaccine. TCRdb reanalysed the RT-PCR reads using MiXCR and keeps one entry per CDR3 protein. The table lists hundreds of thousands of distinct CDR3 sequences, less than 10% of them singletons, with roughly 13% in the top ten. The sample in question was PBMCs from blood, obtained less than 30 months after vaccination. All receptors derive from a man between 50 and 75 years old who received an inactivated influenza vaccine.

This chain joins TRBV28 and TRBJ1-4, with D tentatively TRBD1 (6 bases). V shed 7 bases and J shed 3 bases, with 9 bases lying between them. This CDR3 is built from 13 residues. Germline CDR1 and CDR2: MDHEN and SYDVKM. The chain's CDR3 is CASNGQSNEKLFF. CDR3 DNA sequence: TGTGCCAGCAACGGACAGTCTAATGAAAAACTGTTTTTT. Full variable domain (rest looked up from reference TRBV28 and TRBJ1-4): DVKVTQSSRYLVKRTGEKVFLECVQDMDHENMFWYRQDPGLGLRLIYFSYDVKMKEKGDIPEGYSVSREKKERFSLILESASTNQTSMYLCASNGQSNEKLFFGSGTQLSVL.

The V and J genes are TRBV28 and TRBJ1-1; TRBD1 might be the D (5 bases). Germline assignment: CDR1 MDHEN and CDR2 SYDVKM. CDR3 length: 16 amino acids. Trimming stripped 4 bases from V and 0 bases from J, with 15 bases between. For the CDR3, the DNA is TGTGCCAGCAGTTCTGGGGGTAACTTACTGAACACTGAAGCTTTCTTT. It specifies CASSSGGNLLNTEAFF.

The table lists this clonotype with a few counts. J is TRBJ1-1 and V is TRBV4-1; no reliable D call. Deletions cut 0 bases from V and 1 base from J, with 12 bases between. Germline V gene sequence: CDR1 MGHRA, CDR2 YSYEKL. This CDR3 is built from 16 residues. The CDR3 loop reads CASSQDKPRKNTEAFF. DNA of the CDR3: TGCGCCAGCAGCCAAGATAAGCCACGGAAGAACACTGAAGCTTTCTTT.

The chain uses TRBV5-1 and TRBJ2-7; D gene ambiguous. The CDR3 length is 13 residues. Trimming took off 2 bases at V and 4 bases at J, with 10 bases between the two ends. Germline CDR1 reads SGHRS; CDR2 reads YFSETQ. DNA for the CDR3: TGCGCCAGCAGCTTCGAGAGTGCTTACGAGCAGTACTTC. Translated, it gives CASSFESAYEQYF.

The rearrangement links TRBV12-3 or TRBV12-4 to TRBJ2-5; 10 positions agree with TRBD2. Unmatched junction bases numbered 18, after V lost 2 bases and J lost 9 bases. The CDR3 is 18 amino acids. CDR3 bases: TGTGCCAGCAGTTTATCCAGGGGGCTGGCTAGCGGGAGAGGGGCCCAGTACTTC. Its protein product is CASSLSRGLASGRGAQYF.

V gene TRBV27 combines with J gene TRBJ2-1, with a weak D call TRBD1 (5 bases). This CDR3 has 15 residues. V gave up 3 bases and J gave up 8 bases, with 17 bases separating them. The germline V gene encodes CDR1 MNHEY and CDR2 SMNVEV (reference sequence). The CDR3, as DNA: TGTGCCAGCAGTTTCAGGTCAGGTCAGGGCTATGAGCAGTTCTTC. Protein sequence: CASSFRSGQGYEQFF.

V is TRBV2 and J is TRBJ2-7; no definite D call. CDR3 length equals 11 residues. The germline V gene has CDR1 SNHLY and CDR2 FYNNEI. V shed 6 bases and J shed 6 bases, with 9 bases lying between them. The CDR3 sequence: CASSKRSEQYF. In DNA form, the CDR3 reads TGTGCCAGCAGCAAACGGTCCGAGCAGTACTTC. The whole variable domain, filled in from reference TRBV2 and TRBJ2-7, reads EPEVTQTPSHQVTQMGQEVILRCVPISNHLYFYWYRQILGQKVEFLVSFYNNEISEKSEIFDDQFSVERPDGSNFTLKIRSTKLEDSAMYFCASSKRSEQYFGPGTRLTVT.

This clonotype was counted at least ten times. The gene calls are TRBV4-3 and TRBJ1-4; no firm D call. The CDR3 has 13 residues. V was cut by 4 bases and J by 8 bases, with 11 bases left in between. Germline values: CDR1 LGHNA, CDR2 YSLEER. CDR3 coding DNA: TGCGCCAGCAGCCCCCTCGTAGGCGAAAAACTGTTTTTT. Amino acid sequence: CASSPLVGEKLFF.

This clonotype turned up a few times. This sequence joins TRBV14 and TRBJ2-1; D is undetermined. V shed 0 bases and J shed 2 bases, with 11 bases lying between them. In germline, CDR1 is SGHDN, CDR2 FVKESK. The CDR3 covers 16 residues. This chain's CDR3 is CASSQDLGFTYNEQFF. CDR3 in DNA: TGTGCCAGCAGCCAAGATTTAGGGTTCACCTACAATGAGCAGTTCTTC.

This clonotype was recorded many times. J is TRBJ2-3 and V is TRBV5-1; no clear D gene. Trimming stripped 6 bases from V and 3 bases from J, with 11 bases between. CDR1 and CDR2 (germline): SGHRS, YFSETQ. The CDR3 has 13 amino acids. The DNA of the CDR3 is TGCGCCAGCACCTCGGTATCGACAGATACGCAGTATTTT. Its translation is CASTSVSTDTQYF.

The chain employs TRBV5-1 and TRBJ2-3, with 7 bases aligning to TRBD2. The CDR3 contains 16 residues. The trim removed 1 base at V and 2 bases at J, leaving 7 bases unmatched. Germline values: CDR1 SGHRS, CDR2 YFSETQ. CDR3 sequence: CASSLRASGNTDTQYF. For the CDR3, the DNA is TGCGCCAGCAGCTTGAGGGCTAGCGGTAACACAGATACGCAGTATTTT.

This chain joins TRBV30 and TRBJ2-7; D unclear. The V gene's germline CDR1 is GTSNPN and CDR2 SVGIG (reference sequence). V lost 2 bases to trimming and J lost 3 bases, with 14 bases between them. This CDR3 is 14 amino acids long. The CDR3 DNA is TGTGCCTGGAGTTCCATCAAAGTGCGCTACGAGCAGTACTTC. Protein product: CAWSSIKVRYEQYF.

This clonotype was seen ten or more times. J is TRBJ2-2 and V is TRBV6-1, with 11 bases identical to TRBD2. The CDR3 consists of 14 residues. The J segment lost 4 bases and the V segment lost 7 bases, leaving 2 bases of the junction unmatched. Germline CDR1 is MNHNS and CDR2 is SASEGT. As DNA, the CDR3 is TGTGCCAGCAAACTAGCGGGAGTCACCGGGGAGCTGTTTTTT. It translates to CASKLAGVTGELFF.

This clonotype was counted at least ten times. The rearrangement links TRBV5-1 to TRBJ2-1, with a possible D match to TRBD2 (6 bases). Trimming cost V 4 bases and J 12 bases, with 14 bases left between them. The length of the CDR3 is 12 residues. Looked up from germline, CDR1 is SGHRS and CDR2 is YFSETQ. CDR3 residues: CASSPGERVQFF. The CDR3 DNA follows: TGCGCCAGCAGCCCTGGCGAGCGGGTGCAGTTCTTC.

The sample holds a few counts of this clonotype. The V gene is TRBV24-1, the J gene TRBJ2-2; no firm D call. CDR1 is KGHDR and CDR2 is SFDVKD in the germline V gene. The CDR3 consists of 11 residues. V lost 6 bases, J lost 7 bases, and 5 bases lay in between. CDR3 in amino acids: CATSSGGELFF. DNA for the CDR3: TGTGCCACCAGTTCCGGCGGGGAGCTGTTTTTT.

This clonotype was detected a few times. CDR3 nucleotides: TGCAGCGTTAGGGGCTCTGGCACAGATACGCAGTATTTT. Encoded protein: CSVRGSGTDTQYF. The V gene is TRBV29-1, the J gene TRBJ2-3; D possibly corresponds to TRBD1 (5 bases). The V end lost 5 bases, the J end lost 1 base, and 10 bases lay between the germline ends. The CDR3 sequence is 13 residues long. Germline CDR1 is SQVTM and CDR2 is ANQGSEA.

This clonotype showed up many times. The chain is built from TRBV12-3 or TRBV12-4 and TRBJ1-5, with unresolved D. This CDR3 has 20 residues. V was clipped by 1 base and J by 4 bases, with 26 bases between them. The CDR3 here is CASSLGNVGRIGSKNQPQHF. The CDR3 coding sequence is TGTGCCAGCAGTTTAGGAAATGTCGGGCGTATCGGCAGTAAAAATCAGCCCCAGCATTTT.

This clonotype was observed at least ten times. The V and J genes are TRBV18 and TRBJ1-5; D ambiguous. From germline, CDR1 is KGHSH and CDR2 LQKENI. The CDR3 has 12 residues. Trimming took 4 bases from V and 2 from J, leaving 3 bases between them. CDR3 residues: CASSQGNQPQHF. For the CDR3, the DNA is TGTGCCAGCTCACAAGGCAATCAGCCCCAGCATTTT.

This clonotype was picked up a small number of times. The chain employs TRBV20-1 and TRBJ2-3; 8 bases are a match to TRBD2. After removal of 1 base from V and 4 bases from J, the junction contained 10 bases not matched to a gene. The CDR3 has 16 residues. CDR1 DFQATT and CDR2 SNEGSKA come from the germline V gene (reference sequence). The DNA for the CDR3 is TGCAGTGCTAGAGCTTCAGGAGCGGGAGTGGCAGATACGCAGTATTTT. Its protein product is CSARASGAGVADTQYF.

The CDR3 region has the DNA TGTGCCAGCAGCAAAACTAGCGGGGGATGGCATGAGCAGTTCTTC. Translating it yields CASSKTSGGWHEQFF. The V and J genes are TRBV7-9 and TRBJ2-1; the match to TRBD2 covers 11 bases. Germline V gene lookup returns CDR1 SEHNR and CDR2 FQNEAQ (reference sequence). The V and J ends lost 5 bases and 8 bases, in that order; junction bases with no gene match: 8. This CDR3 is 15 amino acids long.

In its sample, this clonotype was seen a few times. The chain links TRBV28 to TRBJ1-5; 7 bases fit TRBD1. The CDR3 runs to 17 residues. Losses at the gene ends were 7 bases for V and 0 bases for J; bases not matched to a gene: 12. Germline V CDR1 and CDR2: MDHEN, SYDVKM. CDR3 protein: CASTGQRSVYSNQPQHF. The CDR3 coding sequence is TGTGCCAGCACGGGACAGCGAAGCGTATATAGCAATCAGCCCCAGCATTTT. The full variable domain, rest sourced from reference TRBV28 and TRBJ1-5, is DVKVTQSSRYLVKRTGEKVFLECVQDMDHENMFWYRQDPGLGLRLIYFSYDVKMKEKGDIPEGYSVSREKKERFSLILESASTNQTSMYLCASTGQRSVYSNQPQHFGDGTRLSIL.

The rearrangement joins TRBV6-1 to TRBJ2-7; 8 nucleotides line up with TRBD1. V trimming: 3 bases; J trimming: 5 bases; junction bases outside the gene matches: 3. This CDR3 has 13 residues. The germline gives CDR1 MNHNS, CDR2 SASEGT. CDR3 nucleotide sequence: TGTGCCAGCAGTGACAGGGGGCACGACGAGCAGTACTTC. It is translated as CASSDRGHDEQYF.

The rearrangement joins TRBV29-1 to TRBJ2-3; 9 bases are shared with TRBD2. The V gene's germline CDR1 is SQVTM and CDR2 ANQGSEA. V lost 7 bases to trimming and J lost 2 bases; unmatched junction nucleotides: 7. The CDR3 contains 14 residues. CDR3 bases: TGCAGCGCCCGCGGGGGGGCGGTCACAGATACGCAGTATTTT. This translates into CSARGGAVTDTQYF.

This clonotype was picked up a small number of times. The CDR3 protein is CSATGYRSTEAFF. The DNA for the CDR3 is TGCAGTGCCACAGGGTATCGGAGCACTGAAGCTTTCTTT. J is TRBJ1-1 and V is TRBV20-1; possibly TRBD1 for D (6 bases). The CDR3 loop spans 13 amino acids. V was pared by 6 bases and J by 4 bases, with 15 bases between. The germline V gene encodes CDR1 DFQATT and CDR2 SNEGSKA (reference sequence).

The J gene is TRBJ2-1, the V gene TRBV5-1; D is undetermined. Trimming removed 3 bases at V and 8 bases at J, with 6 bases between. The CDR3 sequence is 11 residues long. Germline-derived CDR1 and CDR2 are SGHRS and YFSETQ. CDR3 protein: CASSSIDEQFF. CDR3 in DNA: TGCGCCAGCAGCTCAATTGATGAGCAGTTCTTC.

To note about this clonotype: Given a much more abundant clone one base away, this may be a read error. V and J are TRBV29-1 and TRBJ1-5; 10 bases fit TRBD1. CDR1 and CDR2 (germline): SQVTM, ANQGSEA. CDR3 length equals 14 residues. V gave up 8 bases and J gave up 7 bases; unmatched junction bases: 11. The CDR3, as DNA: TGCAGCCTTGGAGACAGGGGGCTAGGGCAGCCCCAGCATTTT. This encodes CSLGDRGLGQPQHF. The whole variable domain, remainder taken from reference TRBV29-1 and TRBJ1-5, is SAVISQKPSRDICQRGTSLTIQCQVDSQVTMMFWYRQQPGQSLTLIATANQGSEATYESGFVIDKFPISRPNLTFSTLTVSNMSPEDSSIYLCSLGDRGLGQPQHFGDGTRLSIL.